This passage covers 25 T cell receptor beta chains from one sample sequenced in a study of pediatric ulcerative colitis. One to two pinch biopsies were taken from the rectum during colonoscopy. Here immunoSEQ multiplex PCR was the method, and the copy in TCRdb shows in-frame clones only, minus some. The sample has over 15,000 clones; roughly four fifths are singletons. Sequenced: gut tissue. These receptors were obtained from a boy aged 10-17 years with moderate ulcerative colitis.

This clone was detected once. The J gene is TRBJ1-5, the V gene TRBV27; D not resolved. Between the trimmed V and J ends, which lost 5 bases and 4 bases, there was a span of 9 bases. This CDR3 region has 13 residues. In germline, CDR1 is MNHEY, CDR2 SMNVEV (reference sequence). The CDR3 DNA reads as TGTGCCAGCAGTACGGTAGGAAATCAGCCCCAGCATTTT. It encodes CASSTVGNQPQHF.

The chain is built from TRBV29-1 and TRBJ2-1; 14 positions agree with TRBD2. The germline gives CDR1 SQVTM, CDR2 ANQGSEA. J lost 8 bases, V lost 2 bases, and 5 bases had no gene match. The CDR3 is 15 residues long. The CDR3 loop is CSVESGLAGGYEQFF. The CDR3 coding sequence is TGCAGCGTTGAATCAGGACTAGCGGGGGGATATGAGCAGTTCTTC.

This rearrangement joins TRBV7-2 to TRBJ2-1; 7 bases are shared with TRBD2. V shed 5 bases, J shed 0 bases, and the junction held 13 bases outside the gene matches. In germline, CDR1 is SGHTA, CDR2 FQGNSA. The length of the CDR3 is 18 residues. The CDR3 DNA reads TGTGCCAGCAGCCCGACGACCGCTAGCGGTAGCTCCTACAATGAGCAGTTCTTC. Protein product: CASSPTTASGSSYNEQFF.

V usage is TRBV7-2 and J usage is TRBJ1-5, with D perhaps matching TRBD1 (5 bases). Germline CDR1 reads SGHTA; CDR2 reads FQGNSA. Between the trimmed V and J ends, which lost 5 bases and 3 bases, there was a span of 11 bases. The CDR3 spans 14 residues. CDR3 coding DNA: TGTGCCAGCAGCACAGGACCGAACAATCAGCCCCAGCATTTT. It translates to CASSTGPNNQPQHF.

In its sample, this clone was seen a few times. This chain uses TRBV9 with TRBJ1-3; 10 bases align to TRBD1. The CDR3 totals 17 residues. The V gene's germline CDR1 is SGDLS and CDR2 YYNGEE. V was pared by 3 bases and J by 5 bases, with 11 bases of the junction left unmatched. In nucleotides, the CDR3 is TGTGCCAGCAGCGCGCACCTCCGGGACAGGGGACGAAACACCATATATTTT. Translating it yields CASSAHLRDRGRNTIYF.

The chain combines TRBV5-1 with TRBJ1-2, with D unresolved. The germline CDR1 and CDR2 sequences are SGHRS and YFSETQ. V was cut by 4 bases and J by 3 bases, with 7 bases left in between. This CDR3 is built from 12 residues. The CDR3 reads CASSPADYGYTF. In nucleotides, the CDR3 is TGCGCCAGCAGCCCGGCCGACTATGGCTACACCTTC.

This clone was observed a handful of times. V is TRBV28 and J is TRBJ1-3; D call uncertain. V was pared by 3 bases and J by 4 bases, with 10 bases between. Germline lookup yields CDR1 MDHEN and CDR2 SYDVKM. The CDR3 length is 14 residues. CDR3 coding DNA: TGTGCCAGCAGTTTCTCCCAAACCGGAAACACCATATATTTT. Residues: CASSFSQTGNTIYF.

The V call is TRBV7-9, the J call TRBJ1-5; possible D gene TRBD1, 6 bases. Between the trimmed V and J ends, which lost 2 bases and 5 bases, there was a span of 7 bases. From germline, CDR1 is SEHNR and CDR2 FQNEAQ (reference sequence). This CDR3 spans 13 amino acids. The CDR3 DNA is TGTGCCAGCAGCTTAAAGGGGGATCAGCCCCAGCATTTT. Translating gives CASSLKGDQPQHF.

V gene TRBV19 combines with J gene TRBJ1-1; the D is unclear. The CDR3 contains 13 residues. V lost 5 bases and J lost 8, with 15 bases in between. Germline CDR1 is LNHDA and CDR2 is SQIVND (reference sequence). CDR3: CASSLASAGEAFF. CDR3 DNA: TGTGCCAGTAGTTTGGCGAGCGCCGGCGAAGCTTTCTTT.

This chain links TRBV10-3 with TRBJ1-5; D is undetermined. The CDR3 has 15 residues. The germline CDR1 and CDR2 sequences are ENHRY and SYGVKD. V was clipped by 3 bases and J by 2 bases, with 11 bases between them. Written as DNA, the CDR3 is TGTGCCATCAGTGATTCAGTTGCGGGCAATCAGCCCCAGCATTTT. Its translation: CAISDSVAGNQPQHF.

The genes are TRBV19 and TRBJ2-7; possible D gene TRBD2, 7 bases. Trimming removed 3 bases at V and 3 bases at J, with 12 bases between. Germline CDR1 reads LNHDA; CDR2 reads SQIVND (reference sequence). The CDR3 is 14 residues long. In DNA, the CDR3 is TGTGCCAGTAGTATCGGGGGAGGGGGCTACGAGCAGTACTTC. It encodes CASSIGGGGYEQYF.

This rearrangement joins TRBV18 to TRBJ2-1, with 9 bases aligning to TRBD1. Looked up from germline, CDR1 is KGHSH and CDR2 is LQKENI. The J segment lost 7 bases and the V segment lost 1 base, leaving 11 bases of the junction unmatched. CDR3 length equals 17 residues. Here the CDR3 reads CASSPLAGQGSPNEQFF. The CDR3 DNA is TGTGCCAGCTCACCACTCGCTGGACAGGGGTCACCAAATGAGCAGTTCTTC. Together with reference TRBV18 and TRBJ2-1, the CDR3 gives the full variable domain: NAGVMQNPRHLVRRRGQEARLRCSPMKGHSHVYWYRQLPEEGLKFMVYLQKENIIDESGMPKERFSAEFPKEGPSILRIQQVVRGDSAAYFCASSPLAGQGSPNEQFFGPGTRLTVL.

The J gene is TRBJ2-7, the V gene TRBV7-8; possible D gene TRBD1, 5 bases. Trimming pared 0 bases from V and 2 bases from J, leaving 8 bases between. Per the germline V gene, CDR1 is SGHVS and CDR2 is FQNEAQ. CDR3 length: 14 residues. The chain's CDR3 is CASSLAGATYEQYF. The DNA of the CDR3 is TGTGCCAGCAGCTTAGCAGGGGCCACCTACGAGCAGTACTTC.

The rearrangement uses TRBV9 and TRBJ2-3; D is undetermined. CDR3 size: 14 residues. V lost 0 bases and J 8 bases, leaving 13 bases between the germline ends. CDR1 is SGDLS, CDR2 YYNGEE, per germline. DNA of the CDR3: TGTGCCAGCAGCGTAGATACCCGCCGGGCTACGCAGTATTTT. This codes for CASSVDTRRATQYF.

The gene calls are TRBV11-3 and TRBJ2-2; 7 nucleotides match TRBD2. Germline CDR1 and CDR2: SGHNT and YENEEA. The CDR3 runs to 16 residues. V lost 7 bases and J lost 4; bases outside the gene matches: 12. The CDR3 coding sequence is TGTGCCAGCACCACCCACATGCGGGAGCTCACCGGGGAGCTGTTTTTT. It encodes CASTTHMRELTGELFF. The whole variable domain, filled in from reference TRBV11-3 and TRBJ2-2, reads EAGVVQSPRYKIIEKKQPVAFWCNPISGHNTLYWYLQNLGQGPELLIRYENEEAVDDSQLPKDRFSAERLKGVDSTLKIQPAELGDSAVYLCASTTHMRELTGELFFGEGSRLTVL.

This CDR3 reads CASKEGKLPQHF. The CDR3 nucleotides read TGTGCCAGCAAAGAAGGGAAGTTGCCCCAGCATTTT. The chain uses TRBV6-6 and TRBJ1-5; D remains ambiguous. The V and J ends lost 7 bases and 9 bases respectively, with 13 bases between them. Germline V gene data show CDR1 as MNHNY and CDR2 as SVGAGI (reference sequence). The CDR3 totals 12 residues.

The sample holds a few counts of this clone. This chain uses TRBV6-5 with TRBJ2-7; 9 nucleotides match TRBD1. CDR1 is MNHEY, CDR2 SVGAGI, per germline. This CDR3 region has 15 residues. V lost 2 bases to trimming and J lost 4 bases; unmatched junction nucleotides: 6. The CDR3 sequence is CASSYRPDRGYEQYF. CDR3 coding DNA: TGTGCCAGCAGTTACCGCCCGGACAGGGGTTACGAGCAGTACTTC.

The V and J genes are TRBV2 and TRBJ2-7; the D is unclear. The CDR3 is made up of 14 amino acids. Trimming pared 6 bases from V and 0 bases from J, leaving 12 bases between. Per germline, CDR1 SNHLY and CDR2 FYNNEI. CDR3 in amino acids: CASSAVRNSYEQYF. The CDR3 DNA is TGTGCCAGCAGCGCCGTGCGGAACTCCTACGAGCAGTACTTC.

The chain has TRBV5-3 and TRBJ1-2; D uncertain. TRBV5-3 belongs to the ORF category, with a function that is uncertain. The CDR3 length is 15 residues. The V end lost 4 bases, the J end lost 3 bases, and 16 bases lay between the germline ends. CDR3 DNA: TGTGCCAGAAGCATTAGCGGGCTCTTCCACTATGGCTACACCTTC. Translation gives CARSISGLFHYGYTF.

The chain carries TRBV2 and TRBJ1-1; D is unresolved. CDR1 and CDR2 (germline): SNHLY, FYNNEI. The germline V and J ends were trimmed by 9 bases and 8 bases, with 13 bases remaining between them. The CDR3 totals 11 residues. The CDR3 is CASLGYWEAFF. For the CDR3, the DNA is TGTGCCAGTCTGGGTTACTGGGAAGCTTTCTTT. Together with reference TRBV2 and TRBJ1-1, the CDR3 gives the full variable domain: EPEVTQTPSHQVTQMGQEVILRCVPISNHLYFYWYRQILGQKVEFLVSFYNNEISEKSEIFDDQFSVERPDGSNFTLKIRSTKLEDSAMYFCASLGYWEAFFGQGTRLTVV.

The chain recombines TRBV29-1 with TRBJ2-5; D assignment may be TRBD1 or TRBD2 (5 bases each). Germline V gives CDR1 SQVTM, CDR2 ANQGSEA. CDR3 length: 12 amino acids. V shed 5 bases and J shed 4 bases, with 11 bases lying between them. The CDR3 spells CSVRRDGETQYF. CDR3 DNA sequence: TGCAGCGTTAGACGGGACGGAGAGACCCAGTACTTC.

This chain uses TRBV6-1 with TRBJ2-2, with D possibly TRBD2 on 5 matching bases. V dropped 9 bases and J dropped 6 bases, with 8 bases sitting between them. The CDR3 length is 11 residues. The germline CDR1 and CDR2 sequences are MNHNS and SASEGT. In nucleotides, the CDR3 is TGTGCCAGTGAGGGTCCCGGGGAGCTGTTTTTT. This gives the protein CASEGPGELFF.

The chain is built from TRBV5-1 and TRBJ2-2, with D possibly called TRBD1 or TRBD2 (5 bases each). V lost 4 bases and J lost 1, with 11 bases in between. CDR1 and CDR2 from the germline V gene are SGHRS and YFSETQ. The CDR3 totals 15 residues. As DNA, the CDR3 is TGCGCCAGCAGCGGGGACGGAGGGAACACCGGGGAGCTGTTTTTT. Translating it yields CASSGDGGNTGELFF. Full variable domain (outside the CDR3, taken from reference TRBV5-1 and TRBJ2-2): KAGVTQTPRYLIKTRGQQVTLSCSPISGHRSVSWYQQTPGQGLQFLFEYFSETQRNKGNFPGRFSGRQFSNSRSEMNVSTLELGDSALYLCASSGDGGNTGELFFGEGSRLTVL.

This clone showed up just once. The chain is built from TRBV5-1 and TRBJ1-6; a possible D gene is TRBD1 (6 bases). V was trimmed by 2 bases and J by 5 bases, leaving 8 bases between them. Germline V lookup: CDR1 SGHRS, CDR2 YFSETQ. The CDR3 is 14 residues long. CDR3 sequence: CASSFQGNNSPLHF. CDR3 DNA sequence: TGCGCCAGCAGCTTCCAGGGGAATAATTCACCCCTCCACTTT.

This clone showed up just once. This chain uses TRBV19 with TRBJ1-4; D ambiguous. Deletions cut 3 bases from V and 7 bases from J, with 15 bases between. CDR3 length: 15 residues. From germline, CDR1 is LNHDA and CDR2 SQIVND (reference sequence). The CDR3 here is CASSIIQESSEKLFF. Written as DNA, the CDR3 is TGTGCCAGTAGTATCATCCAGGAATCCAGTGAAAAACTGTTTTTT. Using reference TRBV19 and TRBJ1-4 for the parts outside the CDR3, the full variable domain is DGGITQSPKYLFRKEGQNVTLSCEQNLNHDAMYWYRQDPGQGLRLIYYSQIVNDFQKGDIAEGYSVSREKKESFPLTVTSAQKNPTAFYLCASSIIQESSEKLFFGSGTQLSVL.